The clone carrying this T cell receptor beta chain was counted ten times or more. Its antigen is as yet unknown. MiXCR, applied by TCRdb to the 5' RACE reads, yields one record per CDR3 protein. This table holds 640,000 or so distinct CDR3 sequences, over 5% found once. The entry originates in a study of identical twins. Study results and limitations: There were fewer insertions in abundant cord blood beta clonotypes, but memory repertoires showed no such pattern.

Material: naive T cells sorted from blood. The TCR was taken from a man younger than 35 in good health.

DNA of the CDR3: TGCAGTGCTAGGGACGGGTTTCAAGAGACCCAGTACTTC. Protein product: CSARDGFQETQYF. The chain combines TRBV20-1 with TRBJ2-5; D remains unclear. CDR3 length: 13 residues. V lost 3 bases and J lost 2, with 10 bases in between. CDR1 DFQATT and CDR2 SNEGSKA come from the germline V gene (reference sequence).